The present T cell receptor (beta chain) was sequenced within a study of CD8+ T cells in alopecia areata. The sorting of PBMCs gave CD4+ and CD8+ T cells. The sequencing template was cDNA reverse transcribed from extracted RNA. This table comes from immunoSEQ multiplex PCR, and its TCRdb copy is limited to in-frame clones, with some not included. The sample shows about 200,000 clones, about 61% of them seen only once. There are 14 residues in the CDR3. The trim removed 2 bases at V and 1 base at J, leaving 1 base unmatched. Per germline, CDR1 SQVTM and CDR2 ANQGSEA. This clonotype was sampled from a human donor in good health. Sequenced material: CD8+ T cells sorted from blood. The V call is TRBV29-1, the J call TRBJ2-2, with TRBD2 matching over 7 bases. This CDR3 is CSVEIAGNTGELFF. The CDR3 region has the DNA TGCAGCGTTGAAATAGCGGGGAACACCGGGGAGCTGTTTTTT.